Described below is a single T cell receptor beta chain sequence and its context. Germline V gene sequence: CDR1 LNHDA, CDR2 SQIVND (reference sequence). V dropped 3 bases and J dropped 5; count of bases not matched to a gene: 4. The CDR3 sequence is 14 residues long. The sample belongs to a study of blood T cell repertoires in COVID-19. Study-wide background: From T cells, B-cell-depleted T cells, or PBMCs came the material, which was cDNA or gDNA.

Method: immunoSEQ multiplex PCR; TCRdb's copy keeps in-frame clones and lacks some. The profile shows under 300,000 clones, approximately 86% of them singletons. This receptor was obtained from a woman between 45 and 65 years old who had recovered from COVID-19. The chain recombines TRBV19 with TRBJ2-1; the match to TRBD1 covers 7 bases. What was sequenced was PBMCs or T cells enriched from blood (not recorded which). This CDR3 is CASSIRDSNNEQFF. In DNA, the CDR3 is TGTGCCAGTAGTATTAGGGACAGCAACAATGAGCAGTTCTTC.